The 25 T cell receptor beta chains in this list originate from one sample, sequenced in a study of T cells in Graves' hyperthyroidism and ophthalmopathy. The TCR beta CDR3 regions underwent amplification using RNA transcripts as the source. The study used the HTBI primer set for a first-round RT-PCR of the TCR CDR3. One entry per CDR3 protein results from TCRdb running MiXCR on the multiplex PCR reads. The sample contains approximately 260,000 distinct CDR3 sequences, approximately 16% of which appear only once. The specimen sequenced was blood. The receptor set was obtained from a woman between 45 and 65 years old with Graves' hyperthyroidism that later progressed to Graves' ophthalmopathy.

The V gene is TRBV20-1, the J gene TRBJ2-2; D gene unclear. The CDR3 has 14 amino acids. Germline CDR1 DFQATT, CDR2 SNEGSKA (reference sequence). V was cut by 6 bases and J by 6 bases, with 17 bases left in between. CDR3 sequence reads: CSALEPRDPGELFF. The CDR3 nucleotides read TGCAGTGCCCTGGAGCCGAGAGACCCCGGGGAGCTGTTTTTT.

The chain is built from TRBV5-6 and TRBJ1-2; D uncertain. The germline CDR1 and CDR2 sequences are SGHDT and YYEEEE. The CDR3 loop spans 14 amino acids. Trimming stripped 1 base from V and 5 bases from J, with 12 bases between. CDR3 region: CASSLYQLLYGYTF. Here the CDR3 DNA reads TGTGCCAGCAGCTTGTACCAGTTACTATATGGCTACACCTTC.

This chain joins TRBV10-2 and TRBJ1-1; tentative D call: TRBD1 (6 bases). Trimming took 4 bases from V and 10 from J, leaving 13 bases between them. Germline V gene data show CDR1 as WSHSY and CDR2 as SAAADI. The CDR3 sequence is 12 residues long. CDR3 sequence: CASSVGGIGAFF. CDR3 coding DNA: TGCGCCAGCAGTGTAGGGGGAATTGGAGCTTTCTTT.

Many counts were recorded for this clonotype. The V and J genes are TRBV20-1 and TRBJ1-5; 8 bases are shared with TRBD1. V was clipped by 5 bases and J by 4 bases; unmatched bases: 10. CDR1 is DFQATT and CDR2 is SNEGSKA in the germline V gene (reference sequence). The CDR3 extends over 15 amino acids. CDR3 coding DNA: TGCAGTGCTGTCCCGGGACAGGCCGCGAATCAGCCCCAGCATTTT. Translated: CSAVPGQAANQPQHF.

This clonotype was seen many times. The rearrangement joins TRBV19 to TRBJ2-3; perhaps D is TRBD1 or TRBD2 (5 bases each). The CDR3 spans 15 residues. The V gene lost 5 bases and the J gene lost 1 base, with 13 bases spanning the gap. Germline values: CDR1 LNHDA, CDR2 SQIVND (reference sequence). CDR3 loop: CASSPDMGGTDTQYF. The CDR3 DNA reads TGTGCCAGTAGTCCGGATATGGGGGGCACAGATACGCAGTATTTT.

This clonotype was detected only once. This may be a read error, as it is one base from a much larger clone. Here the CDR3 omits its conserved ending phenylalanine or tryptophan, so a read error is the likely source. The chain couples TRBV3-1 to TRBJ2-3, with D uncertain. CDR1 is LGHDT, CDR2 YNNKEL, per germline (reference sequence). This CDR3 comprises 11 residues. Trimming stripped 6 bases from V and 3 bases from J, with 4 bases between. CDR3 protein: CASSWTDTQYS. DNA of the CDR3: TGTGCCAGCAGTTGGACAGATACGCAGTATTCT.

This clonotype was counted ten times or more. This chain uses TRBV28 with TRBJ1-1; no clear D. V was shortened by 6 bases and J by 6 bases, with 8 bases between the two germline ends. CDR1 and CDR2 from the germline V gene are MDHEN and SYDVKM. The CDR3 is made up of 11 amino acids. This chain's CDR3 is CASRAGAEAFF. CDR3 nucleotides: TGTGCCAGCAGAGCCGGGGCTGAAGCTTTCTTT. The full variable domain, with the rest looked up from reference TRBV28 and TRBJ1-1, is DVKVTQSSRYLVKRTGEKVFLECVQDMDHENMFWYRQDPGLGLRLIYFSYDVKMKEKGDIPEGYSVSREKKERFSLILESASTNQTSMYLCASRAGAEAFFGQGTRLTVV.

CDR3 nucleotides: TGTGCCAGCAGCATCGGACTAGCGGGAGGGCGAAACGAGCAGTACTTC. The encoded protein is CASSIGLAGGRNEQYF. The rearrangement uses TRBV11-2 and TRBJ2-7; 15 bases are a match to TRBD2. Germline lookup yields CDR1 SGHAT and CDR2 FQNNGV. The CDR3 has 16 residues. Unmatched junction bases numbered 7, after V lost 5 bases and J lost 5 bases.

The CDR3: CASSPTPVAGSYNEQFF. CDR3 nucleotide sequence: TGCGCCAGCAGCCCGACCCCGGTCGCGGGCTCCTACAATGAGCAGTTCTTC. The chain couples TRBV5-1 to TRBJ2-1, with D possibly matching TRBD2 (5 bases). Deletions cut 4 bases from V and 0 bases from J, with 17 bases between. This CDR3 region has 17 residues. Germline CDR1 and CDR2: SGHRS and YFSETQ.

This clonotype has more than one count but fewer than ten. This chain links TRBV18 with TRBJ2-3; 13 bases match TRBD2. This CDR3 has 19 amino acids. V was clipped by 4 bases and J by 0 bases; unmatched bases: 10. Germline V gives CDR1 KGHSH, CDR2 LQKENI. The CDR3 sequence is CASSRRTSGSSSSTDTQYF. The DNA for the CDR3 is TGTGCCAGCTCACGAAGGACTAGCGGGAGTAGTTCTAGCACAGATACGCAGTATTTT.

This clonotype was counted at least ten times. The rearrangement joins TRBV5-1 to TRBJ1-2, with D uncertain. The CDR3 is 14 residues long. V was cut by 3 bases and J by 0 bases, with 9 bases left in between. Germline CDR1 and CDR2: SGHRS and YFSETQ. CDR3 in amino acids: CASSSDSTNYGYTF. DNA of the CDR3: TGCGCCAGCAGCTCGGACTCTACTAACTATGGCTACACCTTC.

This clonotype has a count of ten or more. V usage is TRBV11-2 and J usage is TRBJ2-5; possibly TRBD2 for D (6 bases). Between the trimmed V and J ends, which lost 5 bases and 4 bases, there was a span of 17 bases. The CDR3 has 15 amino acids. Germline assignment: CDR1 SGHAT and CDR2 FQNNGV. DNA of the CDR3: TGTGCCAGCAGCCCGAACGGGGGATCGGGAGAGACCCAGTACTTC. Encoded protein: CASSPNGGSGETQYF.

This clonotype appeared many times. V and J are TRBV18 and TRBJ2-7; TRBD1 aligns across 9 bases. Trimming took 3 bases from V and 2 from J; bases not matched to a gene: 20. CDR1 KGHSH and CDR2 LQKENI come from the germline V gene. The CDR3 totals 20 residues. CDR3 DNA sequence: TGTGCCAGCTCACCCTTTCCGGGACAGGGCTACAATGCGATAACCTACGAGCAGTACTTC. It specifies CASSPFPGQGYNAITYEQYF.

There are many counts of this clonotype. This chain joins TRBV30 and TRBJ1-5, with a weak D call TRBD1 (5 bases). Germline V CDR1 and CDR2: GTSNPN, SVGIG (reference sequence). The CDR3 contains 14 residues. V lost 0 bases and J 6 bases, leaving 12 bases between the germline ends. CDR3 nucleotides: TGTGCCTGGAGTGTACTCGGGGGGAGTCAGCCCCAGCATTTT. This gives the protein CAWSVLGGSQPQHF.

This clonotype was seen repeatedly, ten times or more. The chain employs TRBV29-1 and TRBJ2-7; TRBD2 matches 8 bases. CDR1 SQVTM and CDR2 ANQGSEA come from the germline V gene. Germline trimming cut 4 bases from V and 4 bases from J; bases unmatched to any gene: 12. This CDR3 has 15 residues. CDR3 sequence reads: CSVVKGAPGGYEQYF. CDR3 coding DNA: TGCAGCGTTGTCAAAGGGGCACCGGGAGGGTACGAGCAGTACTTC.

With respect to this clonotype: A much larger clone lies one base from this, so it may be a read error. The genes are TRBV20-1 and TRBJ2-2, with D possibly TRBD2 on 6 matching bases. This CDR3 is built from 16 residues. Germline V gene lookup returns CDR1 DFQATT and CDR2 SNEGSKA (reference sequence). CDR3 DNA sequence: TGCAGTGCTAGAGATCGGAGGGTCACGGGCACCGGGGAGCTGCTTTTT. Its translation is CSARDRRVTGTGELLF.

This clonotype was recorded at least ten times. At one end, the junction sequence differs from germline, possibly due to a read error. The genes are TRBV9 and TRBJ1-1; tentative D call: TRBD1 (6 bases). CDR3 length: 12 amino acids. Germline V lookup: CDR1 SGDLS, CDR2 YYNGEE. CDR3 in DNA: TGTGCCAGCAGCCAGGGGAACGCTGAAGCTTTCTTT. Translated: CASSQGNAEAFF.

This clonotype was observed at least ten times. The chain uses TRBV7-9 and TRBJ2-7; D perhaps matches TRBD1 (5 bases). The CDR3 spans 14 residues. The ends were cut back, 5 bases at V and 3 bases at J, with 14 bases in the middle. Germline CDR1 is SEHNR and CDR2 is FQNEAQ (reference sequence). The CDR3 reads CASSRRGSSYEQYF. The DNA of the CDR3 is TGTGCCAGCAGCCGAAGGGGTAGCAGCTACGAGCAGTACTTC.

This clonotype has a count of ten or more. The chain joins TRBV27 to TRBJ1-1; D is ambiguous. The V gene lost 3 bases and the J gene lost 3 bases, with 14 bases spanning the gap. The CDR3 spans 15 residues. The V gene's germline CDR1 is MNHEY and CDR2 SMNVEV (reference sequence). DNA of the CDR3: TGTGCCAGCAGTTTTTTGGCCGGTAGCGACACTGAAGCTTTCTTT. Translation gives CASSFLAGSDTEAFF.

Many counts were recorded for this clonotype. The J gene is TRBJ2-7, the V gene TRBV6-5; D ambiguous. Germline V gene lookup returns CDR1 MNHEY and CDR2 SVGAGI. The CDR3 spans 13 residues. Trimming removed 2 bases from V and 2 bases from J, with 7 bases in between. The CDR3 spells CASSYGPAYEQYF. The CDR3 nucleotides read TGTGCCAGCAGTTACGGGCCAGCCTACGAGCAGTACTTC.

In its sample, this clonotype was seen many times. The chain employs TRBV2 and TRBJ2-1; the D call may be TRBD1 or TRBD2 (5 bases each). This CDR3 region has 19 residues. CDR1 is SNHLY and CDR2 is FYNNEI in the germline V gene. V dropped 6 bases and J dropped 0 bases, with 24 bases sitting between them. As DNA, the CDR3 is TGTGCCAGCAGGGGCGGGCAGGGCCGAGGTAAGGGCTCCTACAATGAGCAGTTCTTC. Amino acids: CASRGGQGRGKGSYNEQFF.

This clonotype was detected ten times or more. This chain connects TRBV7-6 to TRBJ2-2; perhaps TRBD1 as D (7 bases). The V and J ends lost 5 bases and 4 bases respectively, with 14 bases between them. The CDR3 consists of 15 residues. Per the germline V gene, CDR1 is SGHVS and CDR2 is FNYEAQ. CDR3 residues: CASSAGSGGTGELFF. The CDR3 DNA sequence: TGTGCCAGCAGCGCGGGGTCAGGGGGCACCGGGGAGCTGTTTTTT.

This clonotype has a count of ten or more. The chain joins TRBV20-1 to TRBJ2-3; tentatively, D is TRBD2 (6 bases). CDR1 DFQATT and CDR2 SNEGSKA come from the germline V gene (reference sequence). The CDR3 is 13 amino acids. Trimming took off 5 bases at V and 3 bases at J, with 12 bases between the two ends. The CDR3 loop is CSARLGGTDTQYF. As DNA, the CDR3 is TGCAGTGCTCGGCTCGGAGGGACAGATACGCAGTATTTT.

CDR3 protein: CAEDRGTSDHTQYF. The DNA for the CDR3 is TGTGCCGAGGACAGGGGGACTAGCGATCATACGCAGTATTTT. The chain has TRBV7-9 and TRBJ2-3; D possibly matches TRBD1 or TRBD2 (10 bases each). The CDR3 spans 14 residues. Germline CDR1 SEHNR, CDR2 FQNEAQ (reference sequence). Trimming pared 11 bases from V and 7 bases from J, leaving 22 bases between.

This clonotype was seen more than once but under ten times. The V gene is TRBV10-3, the J gene TRBJ2-1; perhaps TRBD2 as D (6 bases). The germline V and J ends were trimmed by 0 bases and 15 bases, with 9 bases remaining between them. Germline assignment: CDR1 ENHRY and CDR2 SYGVKD. CDR3 length equals 11 residues. CDR3 nucleotides: TGTGCCATCAGTGAGTCGGGAGGCCTGTTCTTC. Its protein is CAISESGGLFF.